This passage covers 18 T cell receptor beta chains from one sample sequenced in a study of blood T cell repertoires in COVID-19. Assay used: immunoSEQ multiplex PCR; TCRdb lists only in-frame clones, some missing. Among about 240,000 clones listed, 83% were seen once. Source material: PBMCs or T cells enriched from blood (not recorded which). The source of these receptors is a woman in her forties who had been exposed to COVID-19.

This rearrangement joins TRBV15 to TRBJ1-2, with a tentative D call TRBD1 (6 bases). The germline V gene encodes CDR1 LNHNV and CDR2 YYDKDF (reference sequence). V was shortened by 0 bases and J by 8 bases, with 22 bases between the two germline ends. The CDR3 is made up of 17 amino acids. The CDR3: CATSRDAGAVNLWGYTF. CDR3 DNA: TGTGCCACCAGCAGAGATGCGGGGGCAGTCAACCTCTGGGGCTACACCTTC.

The genes are TRBV6-1 and TRBJ1-3; D unresolved. CDR3 size: 15 residues. Germline V lookup: CDR1 MNHNS, CDR2 SASEGT. V lost 1 base to trimming and J lost 6 bases, with 13 bases between them. The CDR3 DNA sequence: TGTGCCAGCAGTGAAGTAATCGGGGTGGTAAACACCATATATTTT. Its protein is CASSEVIGVVNTIYF.

The V gene is TRBV28, the J gene TRBJ2-1, with a possible D match to TRBD2 (5 bases). This CDR3 region has 17 residues. Trimming removed 6 bases from V and 5 bases from J, with 23 bases in between. The germline V gene encodes CDR1 MDHEN and CDR2 SYDVKM. The CDR3 spells CASSLPAGSGFNNEQFF. CDR3 DNA: TGTGCCAGCAGCCTCCCCGCCGGCAGCGGATTTAACAATGAGCAGTTCTTC.

The V call is TRBV1, the J call TRBJ1-5. TRBV1 is recorded as a pseudogene. The length of the CDR3 is 16 residues. CDR3 sequence (DNA): TGCACCAGCAGCCAAGACGGCAGGGGAGGGGAGCAGCCCCAGCATTTT. Translated, it gives CTSSQDGRGGEQPQHF.

This clone is a singleton in its sample. The rearrangement joins TRBV2 to TRBJ2-5; TRBD1 is a possible D gene (5 bases). Germline assignment: CDR1 SNHLY and CDR2 FYNNEI. V lost 0 bases, J lost 3 bases, and 8 bases lay in between. CDR3 length: 14 amino acids. The CDR3 spells CASSEAAGKETQYF. CDR3 in DNA: TGTGCCAGCAGTGAAGCAGCAGGGAAAGAGACCCAGTACTTC.

This chain links TRBV5-1 with TRBJ2-5, with 13 bases aligning to TRBD2. With 4 bases clipped from V and 5 bases from J, the junction kept 8 bases outside the gene matches. From germline, CDR1 is SGHRS and CDR2 YFSETQ. This CDR3 is 16 amino acids long. DNA for the CDR3: TGCGCCAGCAGCGGGACTAGCGGGGCCGGGGGGGAGACCCAGTACTTC. Protein sequence: CASSGTSGAGGETQYF.

The chain joins TRBV27 to TRBJ2-5; TRBD1 matches 7 bases. Germline-derived CDR1 and CDR2 are MNHEY and SMNVEV (reference sequence). The V segment lost 1 base and the J segment 4 bases; nucleotides outside the gene matches: 3. The CDR3 is made up of 14 amino acids. The CDR3 here is CASSLWDSLETQYF. The CDR3 region has the DNA TGTGCCAGCAGTTTATGGGACAGCTTAGAGACCCAGTACTTC.

A word on this clone: The same CDR3 can be traced to other DNA sequences in this sample. The chain uses TRBV27 and TRBJ2-3, with 14 positions matching TRBD2. The CDR3 runs to 14 residues. After removal of 8 bases from V and 5 bases from J, the junction contained 3 bases not matched to a gene. Germline V lookup: CDR1 MNHEY, CDR2 SMNVEV (reference sequence). The CDR3 is CASRTSGGLDTQYF. The CDR3 DNA sequence: TGTGCCAGCCGGACTAGCGGGGGGCTAGATACGCAGTATTTT.

The chain joins TRBV4-2 to TRBJ1-2, with 7 bases identical to TRBD1. J was trimmed by 6 bases and V by 4 bases; bases with no gene match: 8. The CDR3 has 14 residues. Germline CDR1 reads LGHNA; CDR2 reads YNFKEQ. Written as DNA, the CDR3 is TGTGCCAGCAGCCCCCTGGGGACAGTTAATGGCTACACCTTC. Protein sequence: CASSPLGTVNGYTF.

The rearrangement links TRBV5-4 to TRBJ2-1; 9 bases are a match to TRBD1. In germline, CDR1 is SGHNT, CDR2 YYREEE (reference sequence). Germline trimming cut 4 bases from V and 0 bases from J; bases unmatched to any gene: 8. The CDR3 length is 17 residues. The CDR3 here is CASSDSDRGISYNEQFF. The DNA for the CDR3 is TGTGCCAGCAGCGATTCGGACAGGGGTATCTCCTACAATGAGCAGTTCTTC.

V usage is TRBV5-5 and J usage is TRBJ1-6, with 11 nucleotides matching TRBD1. Germline V CDR1 and CDR2: SGHKS, YYEKEE (reference sequence). The CDR3 loop spans 16 amino acids. The J segment lost 10 bases and the V segment lost 4 bases, leaving 10 bases of the junction unmatched. The CDR3 bases are TGTGCCAGCAGCCCGACGACCGGGACAGGGGGGTCACCCCTCCACTTT. Its translation: CASSPTTGTGGSPLHF.

The V call is TRBV2, the J call TRBJ1-6; 8 bases agree with TRBD1. The V segment lost 2 bases and the J segment 13 bases; nucleotides outside the gene matches: 13. Germline values: CDR1 SNHLY, CDR2 FYNNEI. The length of the CDR3 is 16 residues. The CDR3 here is CASSELGGTGTYPLHF. The CDR3 DNA follows: TGTGCCAGCAGTGAACTCGGGGGGACAGGCACCTATCCCCTCCACTTT.

The rearrangement links TRBV7-9 to TRBJ1-1; possibly TRBD1 for D (5 bases). Trimming took 5 bases from V and 1 from J, leaving 8 bases between them. This CDR3 spans 13 amino acids. The germline V gene has CDR1 SEHNR and CDR2 FQNEAQ (reference sequence). This CDR3 is CASSPDKNTEAFF. The DNA of the CDR3 is TGTGCCAGCAGCCCGGACAAGAACACTGAAGCTTTCTTT.

The chain is built from TRBV6-6 and TRBJ1-2; D remains unclear. CDR1 and CDR2 from the germline V gene are MNHNY and SVGAGI (reference sequence). Trimming took 6 bases from V and 6 from J, leaving 20 bases between them. CDR3 size: 15 residues. The CDR3 bases are TGTGCCAGCAGCTTCCCAGGCGGGCCCGGCAATGGCTACACCTTC. Its translation: CASSFPGGPGNGYTF.

This clone has a handful of counts. This chain joins TRBV7-7 and TRBJ2-1; the match to TRBD1 covers 9 bases. V trimming: 4 bases; J trimming: 8 bases; junction bases outside the gene matches: 9. The CDR3 length is 15 residues. The V gene's germline CDR1 is SSHAT and CDR2 FNYEAQ (reference sequence). The CDR3: CASSSTQGAGDEQFF. The CDR3 DNA follows: TGTGCCAGCAGCTCAACACAGGGGGCCGGGGATGAGCAGTTCTTC.

This clone appeared once. The gene calls are TRBV18 and TRBJ2-2; D unclear. CDR3 length: 11 amino acids. Trimming stripped 5 bases from V and 6 bases from J, with 4 bases between. CDR1 is KGHSH and CDR2 is LQKENI in the germline V gene. Here the CDR3 DNA reads TGTGCCAGCTCATATGCCGGGGAGCTGTTTTTT. It encodes CASSYAGELFF.

The J gene is TRBJ2-1, the V gene TRBV11-3; TRBD2 agrees at 10 bases. Germline V gene lookup returns CDR1 SGHNT and CDR2 YENEEA. Losses at the gene ends were 2 bases for V and 0 bases for J; bases not matched to a gene: 7. This CDR3 region has 18 residues. The CDR3 region has the DNA TGTGCCAGCAGCTTACTAGCGGGGGTGTCAAACTCCTACAATGAGCAGTTCTTC. This codes for CASSLLAGVSNSYNEQFF.

Turning to this clone: Other nucleotide sequences from this sample produce the same CDR3. The chain is built from TRBV2 and TRBJ1-1; the D is unclear. The ends were cut back, 6 bases at V and 1 base at J, with 9 bases in the middle. Germline values: CDR1 SNHLY, CDR2 FYNNEI. The CDR3 totals 13 residues. The CDR3 protein is CASSPTRNTEAFF. The DNA of the CDR3 is TGTGCCAGCAGCCCCACAAGGAACACTGAAGCTTTCTTT.